The 21 T cell receptor beta chains reported below all come from one sample, sequenced in a study of tumor-infiltrating lymphocytes in oesophageal squamous cell carcinoma. One entry per CDR3 protein, called by TCRdb with MiXCR from the PCR reads. There are about 21,000 distinct CDR3 sequences in the sample; 36% occur only once, and around an eighth lies in the top ten. Sequenced sample: esophageal tumor tissue. Receptor source: a male donor with esophageal squamous cell carcinoma.

This clonotype ranks as medium-sized. This chain links TRBV7-3 with TRBJ1-5; D gene unclear. The V and J ends lost 6 bases and 9 bases respectively, with 15 bases between them. Germline V gene data show CDR1 as SGHTA and CDR2 as FQGTGA. This CDR3 spans 13 amino acids. In DNA form, the CDR3 reads TGTGCCAGCAGACAAAAAGTAAGATCGCCCCAGCATTTT. Its translation: CASRQKVRSPQHF.

Of note for this clonotype: This CDR3 is missing its conserved last phenylalanine or tryptophan, likely due to a read error. The DNA is omitted, as the CDR3 cannot be located on it reliably, and the CDR3 follows TCRdb's listing. This chain links TRBV7-6 with TRBJ1-1; the D call in the table, TRBD1, was not verified against the DNA. Germline CDR1 SGHVS, CDR2 FNYEAQ. Both ends counted, the CDR3 spans 18 residues. CDR3 residues: CASSLAPTGNSYEQYFAP.

The genes are TRBV30 and TRBJ2-1; tentative D call: TRBD1 (5 bases). The end of the DNA fits TRBJ2-4 better, so the J call may be wrong. Germline values: CDR1 GTSNPN, CDR2 SVGIG (reference sequence). The CDR3 length is 13 residues. CDR3: CAWTPGWANIQYF. The CDR3, as DNA: TGTGCCTGGACGCCAGGGTGGGCAAACATTCAGTACTTC.

This clonotype occurred a few times. The chain joins TRBV4-1 to TRBJ2-1; possible D gene TRBD2, 6 bases. The end of the DNA is better explained by TRBJ2-5, so the J call may be wrong. This CDR3 is 16 amino acids long. Germline V gene data show CDR1 as MGHRA and CDR2 as YSYEKL. In DNA, the CDR3 is TGCGCCAGCAGCCCCCGGGACCAGAAGGGGAGGGAGACCCAGTACTTC. This translates into CASSPRDQKGRETQYF.

This clonotype was observed a few times. The chain joins TRBV4-1 to TRBJ2-3, with D maybe TRBD1 (7 bases). The J call may be mistaken, given a closer DNA end match to TRBJ2-5. There are 17 residues in the CDR3. Per the germline V gene, CDR1 is MGHRA and CDR2 is YSYEKL. The CDR3 DNA follows: TGCGCCAGCAGCCCGAGACAGGGCGCGACTAGTCGGGAGACCCAGTACTTC. It codes for CASSPRQGATSRETQYF.

This clonotype was seen repeatedly, ten times or more. The J gene is TRBJ2-1, the V gene TRBV5-1; maybe TRBD2 (5 bases). The CDR3 contains 15 residues. Germline CDR1 SGHRS, CDR2 YFSETQ. Trimming left V 0 bases short and J 7 bases short, with 14 bases between. CDR3 residues: CASSLEASSGNEQFF. CDR3 sequence (DNA): TGCGCCAGCAGCTTGGAGGCTAGCAGCGGAAATGAGCAGTTCTTC.

This clonotype came up a few times. The chain recombines TRBV5-1 with TRBJ2-2; no clear D gene. Germline CDR1 SGHRS, CDR2 YFSETQ. This CDR3 spans 11 amino acids. V lost 4 bases, J lost 6 bases, and 4 bases lay in between. For the CDR3, the DNA is TGCGCCAGCAGCCACCCCGGGGAGCTGTTTTTT. Translation: CASSHPGELFF.

For this clonotype: No conserved phenylalanine or tryptophan is present at the end of the CDR3, so a read error is the likely explanation. The DNA is omitted, as the CDR3 cannot be located on it reliably, and the CDR3 follows TCRdb's listing. V usage is TRBV28 and J usage is TRBJ2-5; the table names TRBD2, a call not compared with the DNA. Germline V gene lookup returns CDR1 MDHEN and CDR2 SYDVKM. The CDR3 length is 15 residues, termini included. This chain's CDR3 is CASSLLLGSPLHFGN.

This clonotype has a count of ten or more. The rearrangement links TRBV12-3 or TRBV12-4 to TRBJ1-5; no firm D call. The V end lost 3 bases, the J end lost 5 bases, and 8 bases lay between the germline ends. CDR3 size: 13 residues. CDR3 bases: TGTGCCAGCAGTTTTGTTCATGATCAGCCCCAGCATTTT. Encoded protein: CASSFVHDQPQHF.

The sample holds a few counts of this clonotype. No conserved phenylalanine or tryptophan ends this CDR3, so it is likely a read error. It is unclear where the CDR3 begins or ends on the DNA, so no DNA is shown, and the CDR3 is as TCRdb lists it. The chain couples TRBV7-3 to TRBJ1-6; the table assigns TRBD1, which was not confirmed against the DNA. From germline, CDR1 is SGHTA and CDR2 FQGTGA. The length of the CDR3 is 11 amino acids, counting both ends. The CDR3 protein is CASSRRAGGTA.

This clonotype has just a few counts. This is likely a read error, given that the CDR3 carries no conserved phenylalanine or tryptophan at its end. No DNA is shown, since the ends of the CDR3 on it are uncertain; the CDR3 is the one TCRdb lists. The CDR3 spells CASSSSGRGETQYFGA. The V call is TRBV11-2, the J call TRBJ2-6; TRBD2, the table's D call, lacks a check against the DNA. From germline, CDR1 is SGHAT and CDR2 FQNNGV. Counting both end residues, the CDR3 totals 16 amino acids.

V gene TRBV20-1 combines with J gene TRBJ1-1; D ambiguous. Trimming left V 3 bases short and J 0 bases short, with 8 bases between. CDR1 is DFQATT and CDR2 is SNEGSKA in the germline V gene (reference sequence). The CDR3 spans 13 residues. The chain's CDR3 is CSASEGLNTEAFF. Here the CDR3 DNA reads TGCAGTGCTAGTGAGGGCCTGAACACTGAAGCTTTCTTT.

This rearrangement joins TRBV7-2 to TRBJ2-1; the D gene is possibly TRBD2 (5 bases). Deletions cut 1 base from V and 7 bases from J, with 14 bases between. Germline CDR1 and CDR2: SGHTA and FQGNSA. The length of the CDR3 is 15 residues. The DNA for the CDR3 is TGTGCCAGCAGCTTAGTGGGCGGGTCCTTTAATGAGCAGTTCTTC. Amino acid sequence: CASSLVGGSFNEQFF.

In its sample, this clonotype was seen a few times. CDR3 residues: CASSFSPPDTQYF. CDR3 sequence (DNA): TGTGCCAGCAGCTTCTCCCCCCCAGATACGCAGTATTTT. The chain links TRBV7-2 to TRBJ2-3; D ambiguous. V lost 3 bases to trimming and J lost 4 bases, with 8 bases between them. CDR1 is SGHTA, CDR2 FQGNSA, per germline. The CDR3 is 13 residues long.

This clonotype has at least ten counts. The chain links TRBV5-1 to TRBJ1-2, with D tentatively TRBD1 (6 bases). Deletions cut 4 bases from V and 0 bases from J, with 10 bases between. This CDR3 region has 14 residues. Per germline, CDR1 SGHRS and CDR2 YFSETQ. The CDR3 here is CASSARTANYGYTF. In DNA, the CDR3 is TGCGCCAGCAGCGCCCGGACAGCTAACTATGGCTACACCTTC. Full variable domain (missing parts from reference TRBV5-1 and TRBJ1-2): KAGVTQTPRYLIKTRGQQVTLSCSPISGHRSVSWYQQTPGQGLQFLFEYFSETQRNKGNFPGRFSGRQFSNSRSEMNVSTLELGDSALYLCASSARTANYGYTFGSGTRLTVV.

This clonotype came up many times. The chain has TRBV11-2 and TRBJ2-5; maybe TRBD1 (5 bases). V was shortened by 3 bases and J by 2 bases, with 7 bases between the two germline ends. The germline V gene encodes CDR1 SGHAT and CDR2 FQNNGV. The CDR3 is 13 residues long. The CDR3 region is CASSLGQQETQYF. The CDR3 nucleotides are TGTGCCAGCAGCTTGGGGCAGCAAGAGACCCAGTACTTC. The full variable domain, in which reference TRBV11-2 and TRBJ2-5 provide the parts outside the CDR3, is EAGVAQSPRYKIIEKRQSVAFWCNPISGHATLYWYQQILGQGPKLLIQFQNNGVVDDSQLPKDRFSAERLKGVDSTLKIQPAKLEDSAVYLCASSLGQQETQYFGPGTRLLVL.

This sequence joins TRBV4-2 and TRBJ1-5, with D possibly matching TRBD1 (6 bases). Trimming left V 0 bases short and J 6 bases short, with 15 bases between. In germline, CDR1 is LGHNA, CDR2 YNFKEQ. The CDR3 is 16 residues long. The CDR3 DNA follows: TGTGCCAGCAGCCAAGAGGGAGCAGGGGATGTTCAGCCCCAGCATTTT. Translated, it gives CASSQEGAGDVQPQHF.

This clonotype occurred a few times. With a much larger clone just one base away, this may be a read error. The chain's CDR3 is CASSTGTGNNEQYF. The CDR3 DNA reads as TGCGCCAGCAGCACCGGGACAGGGAACAATGAGCAGTACTTC. The rearrangement uses TRBV5-1 and TRBJ2-3, with 9 bases lining up with TRBD1. The J call may be wrong; the DNA end is better matched by TRBJ2-7. There are 14 residues in the CDR3. Germline V gene lookup returns CDR1 SGHRS and CDR2 YFSETQ.

This clonotype showed up many times. The chain joins TRBV11-2 to TRBJ2-5; 10 positions agree with TRBD2. This CDR3 comprises 16 residues. Losses at the gene ends were 0 bases for V and 5 bases for J; bases not matched to a gene: 6. The germline V gene has CDR1 SGHAT and CDR2 FQNNGV. The CDR3 spells CASSLDPSGSGETQYF. The CDR3 DNA sequence: TGTGCCAGCAGCTTAGACCCTAGCGGGAGTGGCGAGACCCAGTACTTC.

This clonotype was counted at least ten times. This chain uses TRBV7-3 with TRBJ2-5, with D perhaps matching TRBD2 (5 bases). The end of the DNA fits TRBJ2-7 better, so the J call may be wrong. The CDR3 spans 15 residues. The V gene's germline CDR1 is SGHTA and CDR2 FQGTGA. In DNA form, the CDR3 reads TGTGCCAGCAGCTTAACACGGGGTGGGATGGACGAGCAGTACTTC. Protein: CASSLTRGGMDEQYF.

The chain links TRBV11-2 to TRBJ1-2, with a weak D call TRBD1 (6 bases). The CDR3 runs to 16 residues. Trimming removed 4 bases from V and 4 bases from J, with 19 bases in between. CDR1 SGHAT and CDR2 FQNNGV come from the germline V gene. This chain's CDR3 is CASSSGWGHELYGYTF. In DNA, the CDR3 is TGTGCCAGCAGCTCCGGTTGGGGGCACGAGCTCTATGGCTACACCTTC. The full variable domain, its missing parts supplied by reference TRBV11-2 and TRBJ1-2, is EAGVAQSPRYKIIEKRQSVAFWCNPISGHATLYWYQQILGQGPKLLIQFQNNGVVDDSQLPKDRFSAERLKGVDSTLKIQPAKLEDSAVYLCASSSGWGHELYGYTFGSGTRLTVV.